This T cell receptor beta chain was sequenced during a study of technical replicates of blood from several donors. Clones were sequenced by immunoSEQ multiplex PCR, and TCRdb holds only the in-frame ones, with some missing. The table lists about 100,000 clones, approximately 95% of them singletons. The CDR3 length is 15 residues. Per the germline V gene, CDR1 is SNHLY and CDR2 is FYNNEI. Sample: T cells isolated from PBMCs. J is TRBJ2-5 and V is TRBV2, with 8 bases aligning to TRBD1. TRBJ2-7 matches the DNA end more closely, so the J call is doubtful. The clonotype originates from a human donor in good health. The CDR3 is CASSGDRTSSYEQYF. The CDR3 DNA reads as TGTGCCAGCAGCGGGGACAGGACCAGCTCCTACGAGCAGTACTTC.